The clone carrying this TCR beta chain was picked up one time. The junction had 2 bases not matched to a gene; V was cut back by 3 bases and J by 4 bases. The CDR3 sequence is 15 residues long. CDR1 is MGHDK, CDR2 SYGVNS, per germline. In terms of age and location, participants ranged from roughly 18 to 90 years and lived in fewer than 30 US areas. This sample was taken from a study of blood T cell repertoires in COVID-19. Per the study methods: By means of reference gene primer amplification, nucleated cell counts were estimated. The repertoire was sequenced with immunoSEQ multiplex PCR; TCRdb's copy has only in-frame clones and lacks some. V and J calls and clone size are those listed in that table; D and trimming were worked out from the DNA. In the table there are about 150,000 clones, 85% to 90% of which are singletons.

The sequencing input was PBMCs or T cells enriched from blood (not recorded which). The chain carries TRBV25-1 and TRBJ1-4, with TRBD1 matching over 10 bases. The TCR was taken from a woman aged 45-65 years who had recovered from COVID-19. CDR3 nucleotide sequence: TGTGCCAGCAGTGAGGACAGGGGGAGTAATGAAAAACTGTTTTTT. This translates into CASSEDRGSNEKLFF.